What follows are 17 T cell receptor beta chains derived from one specimen sequenced in a study of blood T cell repertoires in COVID-19. Method: immunoSEQ multiplex PCR; TCRdb's copy keeps in-frame clones and lacks some. The sample lists approximately 210,000 clones; roughly three quarters were seen once. The material sequenced was PBMCs or T cells enriched from blood (not recorded which). All receptors come from a woman aged 50 to 60 with acute COVID-19.

The chain carries TRBV11-2 and TRBJ1-6, with TRBD1 identical over 7 bases. Trimming took 0 bases from V and 7 from J; bases not matched to a gene: 3. Germline V gene lookup returns CDR1 SGHAT and CDR2 FQNNGV. This CDR3 spans 15 amino acids. In DNA, the CDR3 is TGTGCCAGCAGCTTAGACGGGACAGAGAATTCACCCCTCCACTTT. Its translation: CASSLDGTENSPLHF.

CDR3 protein: CAWSPPPQGRSQPQHF. In DNA form, the CDR3 reads TGTGCCTGGAGTCCCCCACCACAGGGTAGGAGTCAGCCCCAGCATTTT. J is TRBJ1-5 and V is TRBV30, with a possible D match to TRBD1 (6 bases). Germline lookup yields CDR1 GTSNPN and CDR2 SVGIG (reference sequence). CDR3 length: 16 residues. V dropped 2 bases and J dropped 6 bases, with 20 bases sitting between them.

This clone was counted only a few times. The chain combines TRBV5-1 with TRBJ2-1; D possibly corresponds to TRBD1 (6 bases). The V end was cut by 0 bases, the J end by 5 bases, with 15 bases between. Germline CDR1 SGHRS, CDR2 YFSETQ. This CDR3 is 16 amino acids long. The CDR3: CASSLGHGTRNNEQFF. The CDR3 DNA is TGCGCCAGCAGCTTGGGTCACGGGACAAGGAACAATGAGCAGTTCTTC.

The gene calls are TRBV19 and TRBJ2-5; TRBD2 matches at 10 bases. The trim removed 7 bases at V and 7 bases at J, leaving 9 bases unmatched. The germline V gene encodes CDR1 LNHDA and CDR2 SQIVND (reference sequence). The CDR3 is made up of 14 amino acids. CDR3 sequence: CASTAGTSDGTQYF. CDR3 nucleotides: TGTGCCAGTACCGCCGGGACTAGCGACGGGACCCAGTACTTC.

The chain employs TRBV28 and TRBJ2-3; 7 bases agree with TRBD2. The CDR3 totals 15 residues. Germline trimming cut 6 bases from V and 2 bases from J; bases unmatched to any gene: 8. Germline V gene data show CDR1 as MDHEN and CDR2 as SYDVKM. This CDR3 is CASSHTLADTDTQYF. The CDR3 coding sequence is TGTGCCAGCAGCCACACCCTAGCGGACACAGATACGCAGTATTTT.

The chain employs TRBV5-4 and TRBJ1-4, with TRBD1 identical over 7 bases. The CDR3 length is 17 residues. V lost 4 bases and J lost 0; bases outside the gene matches: 9. CDR1 and CDR2 from the germline V gene are SGHNT and YYREEE (reference sequence). This CDR3 reads CASSPGTVRSTNEKLFF. For the CDR3, the DNA is TGTGCCAGCAGCCCCGGGACAGTGAGGTCAACTAATGAAAAACTGTTTTTT.

The chain has TRBV19 and TRBJ2-3; TRBD1 aligns across 9 bases. The CDR3 is made up of 13 amino acids. Germline CDR1 is LNHDA and CDR2 is SQIVND (reference sequence). The trim removed 6 bases at V and 3 bases at J, leaving 1 base unmatched. The DNA for the CDR3 is TGTGCCAGTAGGGACAGGGGTACAGATACGCAGTATTTT. It specifies CASRDRGTDTQYF.

The CDR3 bases are TGCGCCAGTACCGGGGACTTCCATAATTCACCCCTCCACTTT. Translation gives CASTGDFHNSPLHF. The chain recombines TRBV5-1 with TRBJ1-6; TRBD1 is a possible D gene (5 bases). From germline, CDR1 is SGHRS and CDR2 YFSETQ. The CDR3 runs 14 residues. V lost 8 bases and J lost 5, with 14 bases in between.

This clone turned up a few times. The V gene is TRBV19, the J gene TRBJ1-1; D is unresolved. Germline CDR1 is LNHDA and CDR2 is SQIVND (reference sequence). This CDR3 is 13 amino acids long. Trimming left V 6 bases short and J 1 base short, with 9 bases between. This CDR3 reads CASRIRQNTEAFF. The CDR3 nucleotides read TGTGCCAGTAGAATCCGACAGAACACTGAAGCTTTCTTT.

The chain couples TRBV28 to TRBJ1-6, with D unresolved. Trimming removed 6 bases from V and 9 bases from J, with 18 bases in between. Germline V CDR1 and CDR2: MDHEN, SYDVKM. The CDR3 has 15 amino acids. CDR3: CASSPTGRGGSPLHF. The CDR3 DNA reads TGTGCCAGCAGCCCCACCGGACGGGGAGGTTCACCCCTCCACTTT.

The chain has TRBV10-3 and TRBJ1-5; TRBD1 matches at 7 bases. CDR1 and CDR2 (germline): ENHRY, SYGVKD. V lost 11 bases, J lost 3 bases, and 7 bases stayed unmatched. The CDR3 consists of 13 residues. The chain's CDR3 is CASRGGNNQPQHF. The DNA for the CDR3 is TGTGCCTCTCGAGGGGGCAACAATCAGCCCCAGCATTTT.

CDR3 sequence: CSAETGLSHNYGYTF. The CDR3 DNA sequence: TGCAGCGCTGAGACAGGGTTATCTCATAACTATGGCTACACCTTC. The V gene is TRBV29-1, the J gene TRBJ1-2; 7 bases match TRBD1. Looked up from germline, CDR1 is SQVTM and CDR2 is ANQGSEA. With 7 bases clipped from V and 1 base from J, the junction kept 12 bases outside the gene matches. The CDR3 runs to 15 residues. The full variable domain, completed using reference TRBV29-1 and TRBJ1-2, is SAVISQKPSRDICQRGTSLTIQCQVDSQVTMMFWYRQQPGQSLTLIATANQGSEATYESGFVIDKFPISRPNLTFSTLTVSNMSPEDSSIYLCSAETGLSHNYGYTFGSGTRLTVV.

This clone was seen more than once but under ten times. J is TRBJ2-1 and V is TRBV3-1 (or the pseudogene TRBV3-2); D is uncertain. Germline values: CDR1 LGHDT, CDR2 YNNKEL (reference sequence). CDR3 length: 11 amino acids. V was shortened by 3 bases and J by 7 bases, with 4 bases between the two germline ends. The CDR3 nucleotides read TGTGCCAGCAGCCACCAAAATGAGCAGTTCTTC. It yields the protein CASSHQNEQFF.

This clone has only one observation. The rearrangement links TRBV9 to TRBJ1-1, with a weak D call TRBD1 (6 bases). The CDR3 runs 14 residues. The V end lost 2 bases, the J end lost 4 bases, and 12 bases lay between the germline ends. Germline-derived CDR1 and CDR2 are SGDLS and YYNGEE. The CDR3 coding sequence is TGTGCCAGCAGCGTTATGACAGGCTCCACTGAAGCTTTCTTT. Its protein is CASSVMTGSTEAFF.

This chain joins TRBV3-1 (or the pseudogene TRBV3-2) and TRBJ1-6; D possibly corresponds to TRBD1 (5 bases). V was clipped by 2 bases and J by 7 bases, with 6 bases between them. The CDR3 totals 13 residues. Germline V lookup: CDR1 LGHDT, CDR2 YNNKEL (reference sequence). The CDR3 sequence: CASSQQGNSPLHF. For the CDR3, the DNA is TGTGCCAGCAGCCAACAGGGAAATTCACCCCTCCACTTT.

The CDR3 DNA reads TGTGCCAGCAGCCAAAAAAAATCTAGCGGGGGGGCCGCAGAGACCCAGTACTTC. It encodes CASSQKKSSGGAAETQYF. This chain uses TRBV3-1 (or the pseudogene TRBV3-2) with TRBJ2-5, with 12 nucleotides matching TRBD2. The junction had 11 bases not matched to a gene; V was cut back by 2 bases and J by 4 bases. Germline CDR1 reads LGHDT; CDR2 reads YNNKEL (reference sequence). The CDR3 is 18 amino acids.

This rearrangement joins TRBV27 to TRBJ1-5; 9 bases map to TRBD1. Germline CDR1 is MNHEY and CDR2 is SMNVEV (reference sequence). The trim removed 0 bases at V and 2 bases at J, leaving 2 bases unmatched. This CDR3 spans 16 amino acids. CDR3 in DNA: TGTGCCAGCAGTTTATCCTGGACAGGGGGCAATCAGCCCCAGCATTTT. Encoded protein: CASSLSWTGGNQPQHF.